This T cell receptor beta chain was retrieved from a study of TIL therapy for anti-PD-1-resistant metastatic lung cancer. Specified time point: pre-treatment sample, taken before nivolumab and TIL therapy. The junction had 13 bases not matched to a gene; V was cut back by 4 bases and J by 6 bases. The CDR3 consists of 17 residues. The V gene's germline CDR1 is MGHRA and CDR2 YSYEKL. This was the immunoSEQ v3 assay. Generated by immunoSEQ multiplex PCR, the TCRdb table keeps only in-frame clones and is missing some. The sample consists of tens of thousands of clones, roughly two thirds of them appearing once.

This clonotype was sampled from a person between 25 and 79 years old with non-small cell lung cancer. The rearrangement joins TRBV4-1 to TRBJ2-1, with 9 positions matching TRBD1. This material consisted of blood, taken at baseline. In nucleotides, the CDR3 is TGCGCCAGCAGCCTCTACCCCCGGGGACAGGGACCCAATGAGCAGTTCTTC. Its protein is CASSLYPRGQGPNEQFF.